Listed here is a single T cell receptor beta chain. No antigen is known for it. No base quality values were provided; no much bigger clone lies one nucleotide off. These data originate in a study of blood T cell repertoires in COVID-19 (TCRdb year 2020). About the full investigation: Collaborator samples came from the United States, Italy and Spain and covered acute and convalescent phases of COVID-19. The prospective study material was composed of cDNA or gDNA derived from T cells, B-cell-depleted T cells, or PBMCs. The dataset comprised deeply sampled blood TCRbeta repertoires from subjects exposed to, actively infected with, or recovered from COVID-19. The repertoires were made available in a free public database intended to serve as a resource for research on the immune response to SARS-CoV-2. The samples were drawn from two sources: the first 160 participants of the ongoing ImmuneRACE study, and 1,200 or so subjects contributed by 6 global collaborators. A de-identified subject ID, COVID-19 status, age in years and sex were almost always included in the sample metadata. Where available, HLA class I and class II types were taken from metadata supplied by the sample provider and were not determined by assay-based typing. Summary of the overall study and its limitations: The quantity of clinical and demographic metadata differed by source and by participant and was supplied without curation.

Collaborating institutions collected whole blood in K2EDTA tubes following their own protocols. For TCRbeta analysis, collaborator samples were shipped as frozen whole blood, as isolated PBMCs, or as DNA extracted from either sample type. The germline V gene encodes CDR1 SGHRS and CDR2 YFSETQ. The CDR3 goes from the cysteine to the phenylalanine over 15 residues. CDR3 DNA only is kept here, 45 bases in frame from base 1. Germline trimming amounts to 4 bases on V and 6 bases on J, with 7 as the count of junction bases outside the gene matches. TCRbeta CDR3 regions were amplified from genomic DNA using the immunoSEQ Assay, a bias-controlled multiplex PCR. On the authors' methods: Nucleated cell counts per sample were estimated from amplification of reference gene primers within the assay. To quantify the absolute abundance of each unique TCRbeta CDR3 rearrangement, sequence reads were collapsed and filtered. For each sample, productive Simpson clonality was calculated by taking the square root of Simpson's diversity index across productive rearrangements. TCRdb obtained this table from immuneACCESS and retained in-frame rearrangements with V and J assigned. These tables miss some clones; where compared with another copy, unresolved V genes account for less than half of the shortfall, and the remainder is unexplained. V and J calls and clone size follow that table, whereas D and trimming were derived from the DNA. The sample table holds more than 200,000 clones, of which 81% were seen once. About 8% of the sample is held by the ten biggest clonotypes.

The sequenced sample consisted of peripheral blood. In this chain, TRBV5-1 is recombined with TRBJ2-2; 9 nucleotides in the junction match TRBD1. The receptor comes from a woman aged 80 or over with acute or convalescent COVID-19. At the DNA level, the sequence is TGCGCCAGCAGCCTTACCGGGACAGGGTCCGGGGAGCTGTTTTTT. This is translated as CASSLTGTGSGELFF.